The TCR beta chain described here comes from a study of blood T cell repertoires in COVID-19. As for the study in general: From the United States, Italy and Spain came samples of acute and convalescent COVID-19. PBMCs, B-cell-depleted T cells, or T cells provided the cDNA or gDNA that made up the material.

In the source study's methods: By means of reference gene primer amplification, nucleated cell counts were estimated. Sequencing was performed with immunoSEQ multiplex PCR; in TCRdb, only in-frame clones are kept and a portion is missing. The V and J calls and clone size were taken over from that table, and D and trimming were inferred from the DNA. This sample yields 250,000 to 300,000 clones, of which 86% are seen a single time; about 2% belongs to the top ten. This CDR3 spans 13 amino acids. Germline values: CDR1 MRHNA, CDR2 SNTAGT. V dropped 8 bases and J dropped 4; count of bases not matched to a gene: 5.

The V and J genes are TRBV6-4 and TRBJ2-5, with TRBD1 matching over 9 bases. Input material: peripheral blood. This receptor was identified in a man younger than 45 with active or convalescent COVID-19. This CDR3 is CASPTGGGETQYF. CDR3 bases: TGTGCCAGCCCAACAGGGGGCGGAGAGACCCAGTACTTC.